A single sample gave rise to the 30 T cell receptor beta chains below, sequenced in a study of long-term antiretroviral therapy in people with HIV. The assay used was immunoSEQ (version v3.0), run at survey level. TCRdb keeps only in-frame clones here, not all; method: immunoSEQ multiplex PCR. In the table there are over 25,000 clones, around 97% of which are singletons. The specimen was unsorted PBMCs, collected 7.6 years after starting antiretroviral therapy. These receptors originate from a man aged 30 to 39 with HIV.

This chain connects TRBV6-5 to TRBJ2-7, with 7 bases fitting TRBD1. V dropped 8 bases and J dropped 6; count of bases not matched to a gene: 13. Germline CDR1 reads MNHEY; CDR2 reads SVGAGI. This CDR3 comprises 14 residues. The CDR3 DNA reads TGTGCCAGCGGGGGTGATGACAGGGCGCGCGAGCAGTACTTC. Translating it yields CASGGDDRAREQYF.

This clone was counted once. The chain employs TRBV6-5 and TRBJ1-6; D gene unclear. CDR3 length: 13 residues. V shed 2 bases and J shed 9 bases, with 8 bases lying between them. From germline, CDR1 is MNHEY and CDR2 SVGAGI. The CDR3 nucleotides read TGTGCCAGCAGTTACGGGAACGGTTCACCCCTCCACTTT. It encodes CASSYGNGSPLHF.

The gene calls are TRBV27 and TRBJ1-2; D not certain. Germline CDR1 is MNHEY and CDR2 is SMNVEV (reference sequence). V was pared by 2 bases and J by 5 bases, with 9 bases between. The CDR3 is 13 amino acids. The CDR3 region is CASSLHSGYGYTF. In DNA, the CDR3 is TGTGCCAGCAGTTTACATTCGGGTTATGGCTACACCTTC.

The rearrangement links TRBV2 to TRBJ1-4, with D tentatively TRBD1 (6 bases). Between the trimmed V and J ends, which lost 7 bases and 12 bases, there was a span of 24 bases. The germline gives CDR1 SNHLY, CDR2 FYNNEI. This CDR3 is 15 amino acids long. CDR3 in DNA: TGTGCCAGCAAGCTCGCCCCAGGGGCGGCTCTCGAACTGTTTTTT. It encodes CASKLAPGAALELFF.

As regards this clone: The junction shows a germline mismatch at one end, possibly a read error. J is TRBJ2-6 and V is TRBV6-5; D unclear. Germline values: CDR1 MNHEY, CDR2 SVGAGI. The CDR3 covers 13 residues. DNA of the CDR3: TGTGCCAGCAGTGACTCTGGGGCCAACGTCCTGACTTTC. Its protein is CASSDSGANVLTF.

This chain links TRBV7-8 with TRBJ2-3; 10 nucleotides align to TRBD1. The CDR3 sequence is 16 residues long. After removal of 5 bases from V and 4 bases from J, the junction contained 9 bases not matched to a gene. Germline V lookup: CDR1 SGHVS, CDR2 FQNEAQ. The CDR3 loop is CASSRLGTGVSDTQYF. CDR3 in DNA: TGTGCCAGCAGCCGACTCGGGACAGGGGTATCAGATACGCAGTATTTT.

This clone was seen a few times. The CDR3 protein is CASSLGPGVYGYTF. CDR3 in DNA: TGTGCCAGCAGCTTGGGGCCAGGGGTCTATGGCTACACCTTC. V is TRBV27 and J is TRBJ1-2; weak D call: TRBD1 (6 bases). Trimming shortened V by 6 bases and J by 4 bases, and 15 bases separated the two germline ends. The CDR3 sequence is 14 residues long. Germline CDR1 is MNHEY and CDR2 is SMNVEV (reference sequence).

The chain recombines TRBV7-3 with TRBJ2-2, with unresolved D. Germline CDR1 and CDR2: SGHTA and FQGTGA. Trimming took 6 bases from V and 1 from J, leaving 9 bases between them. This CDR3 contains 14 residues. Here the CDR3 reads CASSSKGNTGELFF. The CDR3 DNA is TGTGCCAGCAGTTCTAAGGGGAACACCGGGGAGCTGTTTTTT. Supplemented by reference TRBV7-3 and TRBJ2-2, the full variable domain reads GAGVSQTPSNKVTEKGKYVELRCDPISGHTALYWYRQSLGQGPEFLIYFQGTGAADDSGLPNDRFFAVRPEGSVSTLKIQRTERGDSAVYLCASSSKGNTGELFFGEGSRLTVL.

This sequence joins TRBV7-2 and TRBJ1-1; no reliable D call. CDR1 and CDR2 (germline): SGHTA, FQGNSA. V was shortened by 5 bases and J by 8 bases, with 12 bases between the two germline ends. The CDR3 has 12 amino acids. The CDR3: CASSRMRGEAFF. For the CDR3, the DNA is TGTGCCAGCAGCCGGATGAGAGGGGAAGCTTTCTTT.

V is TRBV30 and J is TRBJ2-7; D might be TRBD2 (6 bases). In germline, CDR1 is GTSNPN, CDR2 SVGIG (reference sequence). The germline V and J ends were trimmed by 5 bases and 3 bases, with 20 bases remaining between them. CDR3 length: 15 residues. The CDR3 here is CAWGGGRGLIYEQYF. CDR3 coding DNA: TGTGCCTGGGGCGGTGGTAGGGGACTTATCTACGAGCAGTACTTC.

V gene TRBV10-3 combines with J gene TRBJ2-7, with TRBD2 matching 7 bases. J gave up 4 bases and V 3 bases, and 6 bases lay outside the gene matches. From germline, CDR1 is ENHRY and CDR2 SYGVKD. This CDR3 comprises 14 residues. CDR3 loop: CAISDPAGSYEQYF. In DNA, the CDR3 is TGTGCCATCAGTGACCCAGCGGGATCGTACGAGCAGTACTTC.

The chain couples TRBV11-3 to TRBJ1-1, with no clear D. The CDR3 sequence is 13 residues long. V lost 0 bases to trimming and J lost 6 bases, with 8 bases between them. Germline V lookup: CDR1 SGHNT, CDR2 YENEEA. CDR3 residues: CASSLEQEAEAFF. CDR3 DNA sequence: TGTGCCAGCAGCTTAGAGCAGGAAGCTGAAGCTTTCTTT.

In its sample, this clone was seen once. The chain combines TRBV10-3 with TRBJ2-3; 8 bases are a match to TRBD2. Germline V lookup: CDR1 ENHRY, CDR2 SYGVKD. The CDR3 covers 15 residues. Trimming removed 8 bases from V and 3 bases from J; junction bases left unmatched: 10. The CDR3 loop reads CAIGRPGGGTDTQYF. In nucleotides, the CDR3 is TGTGCCATCGGGAGGCCCGGCGGGGGGACAGATACGCAGTATTTT.

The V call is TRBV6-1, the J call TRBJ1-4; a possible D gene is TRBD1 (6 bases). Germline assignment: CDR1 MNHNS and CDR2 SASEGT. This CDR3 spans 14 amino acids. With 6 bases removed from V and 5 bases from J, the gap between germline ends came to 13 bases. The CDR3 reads CASRLGGANEKLFF. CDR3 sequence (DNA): TGTGCCAGCAGACTAGGGGGGGCCAATGAAAAACTGTTTTTT.

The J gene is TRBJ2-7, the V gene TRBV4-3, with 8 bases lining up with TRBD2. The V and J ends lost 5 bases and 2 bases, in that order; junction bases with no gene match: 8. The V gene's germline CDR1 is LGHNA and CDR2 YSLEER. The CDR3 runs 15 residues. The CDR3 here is CASSVGTGGTYEQYF. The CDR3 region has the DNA TGCGCCAGCAGCGTAGGAACGGGAGGGACCTACGAGCAGTACTTC.

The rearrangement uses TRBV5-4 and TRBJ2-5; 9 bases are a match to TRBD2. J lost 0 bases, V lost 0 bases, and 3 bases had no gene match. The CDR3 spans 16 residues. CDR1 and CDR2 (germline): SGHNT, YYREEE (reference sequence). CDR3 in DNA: TGTGCCAGCAGCTTGGGGCTAGCGGGGAACCAAGAGACCCAGTACTTC. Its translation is CASSLGLAGNQETQYF. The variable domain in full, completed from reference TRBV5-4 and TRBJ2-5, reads ETGVTQSPTHLIKTRGQQVTLRCSSQSGHNTVSWYQQALGQGPQFIFQYYREEENGRGNFPPRFSGLQFPNYSSELNVNALELDDSALYLCASSLGLAGNQETQYFGPGTRLLVL.

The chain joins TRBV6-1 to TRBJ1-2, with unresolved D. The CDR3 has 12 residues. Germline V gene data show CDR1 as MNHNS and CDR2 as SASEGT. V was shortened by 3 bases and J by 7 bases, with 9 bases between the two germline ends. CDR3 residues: CASSDGYFGYTF. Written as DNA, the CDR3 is TGTGCCAGCAGTGACGGGTATTTTGGCTACACCTTC.

The CDR3 coding sequence is TGTGCCAGTAACCAGGGGAGCTATGGCTACACCTTC. Protein: CASNQGSYGYTF. The chain combines TRBV19 with TRBJ1-2; a possible D gene is TRBD1 (6 bases). The CDR3 is made up of 12 amino acids. Germline-derived CDR1 and CDR2 are LNHDA and SQIVND (reference sequence). Trimming left V 7 bases short and J 4 bases short, with 10 bases between.

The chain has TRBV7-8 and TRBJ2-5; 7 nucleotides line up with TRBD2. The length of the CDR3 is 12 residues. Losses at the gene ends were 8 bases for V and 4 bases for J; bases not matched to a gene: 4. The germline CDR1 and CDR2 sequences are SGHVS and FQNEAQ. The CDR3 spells CASRDYAETQYF. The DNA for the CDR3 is TGTGCCAGCCGGGACTATGCAGAGACCCAGTACTTC. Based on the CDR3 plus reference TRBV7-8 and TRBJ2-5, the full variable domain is GAGVSQSPRYKVAKRGQDVALRCDPISGHVSLFWYQQALGQGPEFLTYFQNEAQLDKSGLPSDRFFAERPEGSVSTLKIQRTQQEDSAVYLCASRDYAETQYFGPGTRLLVL.

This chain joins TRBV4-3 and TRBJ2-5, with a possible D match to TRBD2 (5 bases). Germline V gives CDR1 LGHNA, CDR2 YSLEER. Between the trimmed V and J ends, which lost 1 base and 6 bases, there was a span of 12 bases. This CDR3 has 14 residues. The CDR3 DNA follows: TGCGCCAGCAGCCAAGCTGCGTCGGGGAAGACCCAGTACTTC. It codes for CASSQAASGKTQYF.

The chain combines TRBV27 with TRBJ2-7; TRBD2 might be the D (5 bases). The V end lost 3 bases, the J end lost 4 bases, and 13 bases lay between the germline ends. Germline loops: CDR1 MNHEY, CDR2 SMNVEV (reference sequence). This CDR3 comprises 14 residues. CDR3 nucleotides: TGTGCCAGCAGTTTTCTCGGCGGGCGTTACGAGCAGTACTTC. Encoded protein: CASSFLGGRYEQYF.

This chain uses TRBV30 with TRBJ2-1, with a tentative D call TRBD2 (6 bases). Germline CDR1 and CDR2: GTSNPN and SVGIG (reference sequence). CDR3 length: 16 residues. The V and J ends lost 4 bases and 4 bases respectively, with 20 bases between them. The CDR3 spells CAWTELGLSRYNEQFF. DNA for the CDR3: TGTGCCTGGACTGAATTGGGACTCAGCAGATACAATGAGCAGTTCTTC.

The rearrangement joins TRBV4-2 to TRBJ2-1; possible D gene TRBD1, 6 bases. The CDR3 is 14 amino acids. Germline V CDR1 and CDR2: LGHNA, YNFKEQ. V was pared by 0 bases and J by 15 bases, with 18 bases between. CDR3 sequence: CASSQDTGQRVGFF. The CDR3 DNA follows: TGTGCCAGCAGCCAAGATACGGGACAAAGGGTGGGGTTCTTC.

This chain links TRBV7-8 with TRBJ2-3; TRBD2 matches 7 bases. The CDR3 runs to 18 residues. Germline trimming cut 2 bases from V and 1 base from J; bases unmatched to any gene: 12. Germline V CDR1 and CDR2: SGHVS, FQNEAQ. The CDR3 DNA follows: TGTGCCAGCAGCTTAAGACTAGCTCCTATCCCAGGCACAGATACGCAGTATTTT. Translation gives CASSLRLAPIPGTDTQYF.

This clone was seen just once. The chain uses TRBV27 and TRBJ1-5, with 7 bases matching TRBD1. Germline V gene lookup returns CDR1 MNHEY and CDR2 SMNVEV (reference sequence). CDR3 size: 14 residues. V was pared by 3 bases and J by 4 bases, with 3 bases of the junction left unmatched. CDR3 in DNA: TGTGCCAGCAGTTTGGACAGGACAAATCAGCCCCAGCATTTT. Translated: CASSLDRTNQPQHF.

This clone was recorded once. CDR3 in DNA: TGTGCCAGCTCTCCGGGACCTCCAAGGACGGAGACCCAGTACTTC. This codes for CASSPGPPRTETQYF. The rearrangement joins TRBV18 to TRBJ2-5; D is perhaps TRBD1 or TRBD2 (5 bases each). This CDR3 is built from 15 residues. V was trimmed by 6 bases and J by 5 bases, leaving 19 bases between them. Germline V gene data show CDR1 as KGHSH and CDR2 as LQKENI.

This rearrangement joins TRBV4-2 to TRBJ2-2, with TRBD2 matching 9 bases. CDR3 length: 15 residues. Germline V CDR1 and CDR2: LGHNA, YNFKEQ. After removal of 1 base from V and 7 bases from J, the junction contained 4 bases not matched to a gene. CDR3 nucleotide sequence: TGTGCCAGCAGCCAAGTGGCGGGGGGGCTCGGGGAGCTGTTTTTT. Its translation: CASSQVAGGLGELFF.

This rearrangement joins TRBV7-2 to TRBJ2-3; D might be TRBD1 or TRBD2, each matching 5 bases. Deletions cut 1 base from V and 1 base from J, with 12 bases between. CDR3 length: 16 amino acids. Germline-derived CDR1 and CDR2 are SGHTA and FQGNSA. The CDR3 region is CASSLVTMGGTDTQYF. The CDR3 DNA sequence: TGTGCCAGCAGCTTAGTAACGATGGGGGGCACAGATACGCAGTATTTT.

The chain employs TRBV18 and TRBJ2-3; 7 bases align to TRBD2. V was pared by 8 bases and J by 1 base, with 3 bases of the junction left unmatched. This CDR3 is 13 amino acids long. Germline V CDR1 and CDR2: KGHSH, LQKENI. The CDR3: CASRGSRTDTQYF. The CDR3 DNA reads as TGTGCCAGCCGCGGGAGCCGCACAGATACGCAGTATTTT.

CDR3 in amino acids: CASSPTESFTDTQYF. The CDR3 nucleotides read TGTGCCAGCAGTCCAACAGAATCCTTCACAGATACGCAGTATTTT. The chain joins TRBV6-5 to TRBJ2-3, with D hard to call. The germline CDR1 and CDR2 sequences are MNHEY and SVGAGI. Trimming left V 5 bases short and J 2 bases short, with 14 bases between. The CDR3 runs to 15 residues.